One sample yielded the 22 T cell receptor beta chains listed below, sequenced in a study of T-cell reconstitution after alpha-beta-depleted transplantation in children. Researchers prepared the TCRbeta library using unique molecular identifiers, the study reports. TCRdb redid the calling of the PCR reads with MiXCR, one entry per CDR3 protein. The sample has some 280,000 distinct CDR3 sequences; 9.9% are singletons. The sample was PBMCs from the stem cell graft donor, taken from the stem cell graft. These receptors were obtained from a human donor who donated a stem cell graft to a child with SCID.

The CDR3 protein is CASSLYGPGELFF. The CDR3 bases are TGTGCCAGCAGCTTATATGGACCCGGGGAGCTGTTTTTT. The V gene is TRBV7-3, the J gene TRBJ2-2; no definite D call. V was cut by 2 bases and J by 6 bases, with 7 bases left in between. Germline CDR1 reads SGHTA; CDR2 reads FQGTGA. The CDR3 totals 13 residues.

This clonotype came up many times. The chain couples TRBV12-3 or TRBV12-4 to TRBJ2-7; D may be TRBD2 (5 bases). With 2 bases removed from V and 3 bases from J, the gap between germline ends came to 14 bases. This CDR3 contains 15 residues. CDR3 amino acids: CASSLIGPRDYEQYF. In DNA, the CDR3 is TGTGCCAGCAGTTTAATCGGGCCTCGGGACTACGAGCAGTACTTC.

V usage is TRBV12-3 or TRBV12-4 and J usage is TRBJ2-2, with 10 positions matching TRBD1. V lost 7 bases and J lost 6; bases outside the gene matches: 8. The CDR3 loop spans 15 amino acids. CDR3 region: CASKIWTGGAGELFF. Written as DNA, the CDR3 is TGTGCCAGCAAAATTTGGACAGGGGGTGCCGGGGAGCTGTTTTTT.

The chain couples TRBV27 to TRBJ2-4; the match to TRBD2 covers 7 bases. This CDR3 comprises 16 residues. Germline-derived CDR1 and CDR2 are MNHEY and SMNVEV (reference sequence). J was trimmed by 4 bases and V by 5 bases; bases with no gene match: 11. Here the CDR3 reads CASSPRTSGGKNIQYF. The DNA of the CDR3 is TGTGCCAGCAGTCCTCGGACTAGTGGGGGGAAAAACATTCAGTACTTC.

The CDR3 DNA reads TGTGCCAGCATCCGATCCCGGGTCACTGAAGCTTTCTTT. This gives the protein CASIRSRVTEAFF. The chain couples TRBV12-3 or TRBV12-4 to TRBJ1-1, with D hard to call. The CDR3 is made up of 13 amino acids. Trimming removed 7 bases at V and 4 bases at J, with 13 bases between.

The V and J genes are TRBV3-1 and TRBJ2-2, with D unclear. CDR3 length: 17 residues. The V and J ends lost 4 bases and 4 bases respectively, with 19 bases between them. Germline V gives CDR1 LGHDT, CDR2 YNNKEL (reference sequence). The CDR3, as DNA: TGTGCCAGCAGCCCTACAAGAGGCAAACGAGGCACCGGGGAGCTGTTTTTT. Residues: CASSPTRGKRGTGELFF.

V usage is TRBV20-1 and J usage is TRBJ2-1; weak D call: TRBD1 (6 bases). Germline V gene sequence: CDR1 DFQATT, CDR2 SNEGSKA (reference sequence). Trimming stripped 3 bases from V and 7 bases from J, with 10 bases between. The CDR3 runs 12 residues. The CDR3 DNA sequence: TGCAGTGCTAGCGGAACAGGGAATGAGCAGTTCTTC. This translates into CSASGTGNEQFF.

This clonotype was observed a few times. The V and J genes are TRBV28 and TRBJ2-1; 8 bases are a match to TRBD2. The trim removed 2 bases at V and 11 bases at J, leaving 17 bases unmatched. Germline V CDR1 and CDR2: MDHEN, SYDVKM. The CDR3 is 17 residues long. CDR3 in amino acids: CASSLPSGPVNPSKQFF. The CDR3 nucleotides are TGTGCCAGCAGTTTACCTAGCGGGCCTGTCAACCCCTCGAAGCAGTTCTTC. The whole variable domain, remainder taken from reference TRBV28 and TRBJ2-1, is DVKVTQSSRYLVKRTGEKVFLECVQDMDHENMFWYRQDPGLGLRLIYFSYDVKMKEKGDIPEGYSVSREKKERFSLILESASTNQTSMYLCASSLPSGPVNPSKQFFGPGTRLTVL.

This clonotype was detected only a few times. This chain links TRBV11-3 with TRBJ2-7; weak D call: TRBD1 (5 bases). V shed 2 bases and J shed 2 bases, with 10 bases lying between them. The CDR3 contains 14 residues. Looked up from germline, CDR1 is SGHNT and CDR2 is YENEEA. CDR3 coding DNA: TGTGCCAGCAGCTTATCAGGGTCCACCTACGAGCAGTACTTC. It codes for CASSLSGSTYEQYF.

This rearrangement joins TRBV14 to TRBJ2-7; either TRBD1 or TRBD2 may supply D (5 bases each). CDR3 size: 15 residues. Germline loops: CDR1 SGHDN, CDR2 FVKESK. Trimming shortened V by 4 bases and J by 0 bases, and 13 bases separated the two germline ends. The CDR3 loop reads CASSRGSGPSYEQYF. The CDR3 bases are TGTGCCAGCAGCCGAGGGTCGGGGCCCTCCTACGAGCAGTACTTC.

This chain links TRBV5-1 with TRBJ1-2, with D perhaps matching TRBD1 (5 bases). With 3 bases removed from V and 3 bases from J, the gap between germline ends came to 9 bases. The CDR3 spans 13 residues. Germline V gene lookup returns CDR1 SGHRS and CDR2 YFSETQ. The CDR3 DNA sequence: TGCGCCAGCAGCTGGGGCCGGGACTATGGCTACACCTTC. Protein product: CASSWGRDYGYTF.

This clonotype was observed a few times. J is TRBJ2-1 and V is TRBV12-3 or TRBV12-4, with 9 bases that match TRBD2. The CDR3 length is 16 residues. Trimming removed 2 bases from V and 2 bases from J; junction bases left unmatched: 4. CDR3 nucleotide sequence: TGTGCCAGCAGTTTAATGTCTAGCGGGGCCTACAATGAGCAGTTCTTC. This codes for CASSLMSSGAYNEQFF.

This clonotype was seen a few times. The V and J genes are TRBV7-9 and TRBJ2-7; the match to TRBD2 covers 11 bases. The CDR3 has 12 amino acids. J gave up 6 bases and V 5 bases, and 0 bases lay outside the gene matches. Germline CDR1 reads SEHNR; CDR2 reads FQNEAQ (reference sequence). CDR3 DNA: TGTGCCAGCAGCGGACTAGCGGGCGAGCAGTACTTC. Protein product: CASSGLAGEQYF.

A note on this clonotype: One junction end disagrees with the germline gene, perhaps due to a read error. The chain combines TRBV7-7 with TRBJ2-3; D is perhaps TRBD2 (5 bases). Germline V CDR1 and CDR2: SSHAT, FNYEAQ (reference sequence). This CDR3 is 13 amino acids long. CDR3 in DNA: TGTGCTAGCAGCCGACAAGGAGGAGATACGCAGTATTTT. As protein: CASSRQGGDTQYF.

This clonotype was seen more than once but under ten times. The CDR3 sequence: CASSTTGSDTEAFF. The CDR3 nucleotides read TGTGCCAGCTCAACGACAGGGTCGGACACTGAAGCTTTCTTT. The chain uses TRBV18 and TRBJ1-1; 7 nucleotides match TRBD1. The germline V gene encodes CDR1 KGHSH and CDR2 LQKENI. The CDR3 length is 14 residues. Trimming removed 5 bases from V and 3 bases from J; junction bases left unmatched: 6.

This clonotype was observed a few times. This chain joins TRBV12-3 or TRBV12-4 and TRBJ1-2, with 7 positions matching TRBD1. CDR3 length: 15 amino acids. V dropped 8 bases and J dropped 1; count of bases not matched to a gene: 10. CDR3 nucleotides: TGTGCCAGCCTAGGCGGGACAGATAATAACTATGGCTACACCTTC. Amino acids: CASLGGTDNNYGYTF.

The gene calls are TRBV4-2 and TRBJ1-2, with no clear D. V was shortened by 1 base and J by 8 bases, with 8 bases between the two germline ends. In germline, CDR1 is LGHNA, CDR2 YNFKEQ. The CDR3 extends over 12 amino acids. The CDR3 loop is CASSQGRFGYTF. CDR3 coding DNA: TGTGCCAGCAGCCAAGGGAGGTTCGGCTACACCTTC.

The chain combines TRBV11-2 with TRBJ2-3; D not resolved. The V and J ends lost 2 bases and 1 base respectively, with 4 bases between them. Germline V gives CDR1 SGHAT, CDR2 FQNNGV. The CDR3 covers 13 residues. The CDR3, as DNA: TGTGCCAGCAGCTTATTCGGCACAGATACGCAGTATTTT. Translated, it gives CASSLFGTDTQYF.

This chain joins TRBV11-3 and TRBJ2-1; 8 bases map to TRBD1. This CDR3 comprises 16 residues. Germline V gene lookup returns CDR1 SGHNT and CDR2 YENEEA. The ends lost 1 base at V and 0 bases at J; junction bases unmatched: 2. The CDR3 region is CASSLGGTGSYNEQFF. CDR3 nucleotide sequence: TGTGCCAGCAGCTTAGGTGGGACAGGCTCCTACAATGAGCAGTTCTTC.

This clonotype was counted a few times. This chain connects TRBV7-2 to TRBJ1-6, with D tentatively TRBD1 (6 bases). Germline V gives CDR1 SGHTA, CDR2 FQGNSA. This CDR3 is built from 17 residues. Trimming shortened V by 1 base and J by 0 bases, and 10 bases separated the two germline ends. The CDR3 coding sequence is TGTGCCAGCAGCTTAGGACAGGCGAGCTCCTATAATTCACCCCTCCACTTT. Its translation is CASSLGQASSYNSPLHF.

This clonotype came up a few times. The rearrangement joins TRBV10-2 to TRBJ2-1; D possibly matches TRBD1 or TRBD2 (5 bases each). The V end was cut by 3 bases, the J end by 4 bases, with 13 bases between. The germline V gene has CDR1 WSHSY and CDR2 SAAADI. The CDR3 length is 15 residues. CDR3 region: CASSEDWGFYNEQFF. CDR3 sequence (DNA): TGCGCCAGCAGTGAAGACTGGGGGTTTTACAATGAGCAGTTCTTC.

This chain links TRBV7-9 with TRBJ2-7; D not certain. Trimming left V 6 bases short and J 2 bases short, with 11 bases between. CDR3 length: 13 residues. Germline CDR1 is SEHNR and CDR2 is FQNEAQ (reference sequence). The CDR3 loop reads CASRSTITYEQYF. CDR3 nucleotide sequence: TGTGCCAGCAGGTCAACTATTACCTACGAGCAGTACTTC.